The following is a T cell receptor beta chain sequence with its context. The CDR3 is made up of 13 amino acids. Losses at the gene ends were 6 bases for V and 13 bases for J; bases not matched to a gene: 7. The data were obtained in a study of blood T cell repertoires in COVID-19. Profiled with immunoSEQ multiplex PCR; TCRdb holds only in-frame clones, not every one. Of around 73,000 clones listed, 65% to 85% are singletons. Sample: peripheral blood. This TCR was recovered from a woman aged 60-70 years with acute or convalescent COVID-19. The chain is built from TRBV12-3 or TRBV12-4 and TRBJ1-6; 9 bases match TRBD1. CDR3 amino acids: CASSAGTGSPLHF. CDR3 nucleotides: TGTGCCAGCAGCGCCGGGACAGGGTCTCCCCTCCACTTT.